These T cell receptor beta chains were read from a single sample in a study of blood T cells in healthy people across ages. TCRdb recomputed calls from the 5' RACE reads with MiXCR, one row per CDR3 protein. The data show 450,000 to 700,000 distinct CDR3 sequences, 25% to 30% seen once. The sample comprised blood. The origin of the receptors is a woman in her sixties or seventies in good health. Each CDR3 is given with its conserved first and last residue. Each record gives: clone size, J gene, D gene, V gene, CDR3 DNA, CDR3 protein. D genes are given only for firm matches. For some rows the clone size is stated as once, few or many, or as a class when expanded; others skip it.

clone size: many; J gene: TRBJ2-7; D gene: .; V gene: TRBV6-2/TRBV6-3; CDR3 DNA: TGTGCCAGCAAGAAGACAGGCTCCTACGAGCAGTACTTC; CDR3 protein: CASKKTGSYEQYF
clone size: once; J gene: TRBJ2-7; D gene: TRBD2; V gene: TRBV20-1; CDR3 DNA: TGCAGTGCTAGAGCTCTAGCGGGGATCTACGAGCAGTACTTC; CDR3 protein: CSARALAGIYEQYF
clone size: few; J gene: TRBJ1-6; D gene: TRBD1; V gene: TRBV6-1; CDR3 DNA: TGTGCCAGCAGTGTCGGACAGGGGCAATATAATTCACCCCTCCACTTT; CDR3 protein: CASSVGQGQYNSPLHF
clone size: few; J gene: TRBJ2-6; D gene: .; V gene: TRBV4-3; CDR3 DNA: TGCGCCAGCAGCCAAGAGGCAGGGGGGCGCTCTGGGGCCAACGTCCTGACTTTC; CDR3 protein: CASSQEAGGRSGANVLTF
clone size: .; J gene: TRBJ2-7; D gene: .; V gene: TRBV6-2/TRBV6-3; CDR3 DNA: TGTGCCGGCATGAGAACTTCTTTTTCCTACGAGCAGTACTTC; CDR3 protein: CAGMRTSFSYEQYF
clone size: .; J gene: TRBJ2-5; D gene: TRBD2; V gene: TRBV6-2/TRBV6-3; CDR3 DNA: TGTGCCAGCAGTCGCCTACTAGCGGCAAACCAAGAGACCCAGTACTTC; CDR3 protein: CASSRLLAANQETQYF
clone size: .; J gene: TRBJ2-7; D gene: .; V gene: TRBV5-1; CDR3 DNA: TGCGCCAGCAGCTTGGGCGCAGGGAGGATCTACGAGCAGTACTTC; CDR3 protein: CASSLGAGRIYEQYF
clone size: .; J gene: TRBJ1-2; D gene: .; V gene: TRBV7-2; CDR3 DNA: TGTGCCAGCAGCTTAGACCGCCATGCTAGTGGCTACACCTTC; CDR3 protein: CASSLDRHASGYTF
clone size: few; J gene: TRBJ1-2; D gene: TRBD1; V gene: TRBV7-2; CDR3 DNA: TGTGCCAGCAGTCTCAGGGGGCCTGGCTATGGCTACACCTTC; CDR3 protein: CASSLRGPGYGYTF
clone size: few; J gene: TRBJ1-4; D gene: .; V gene: TRBV12-3/TRBV12-4; CDR3 DNA: TGTGCCAGCAGTCCTCGCAGGCCTAATGAAAAACTGTTTTTT; CDR3 protein: CASSPRRPNEKLFF
clone size: .; J gene: TRBJ2-5; D gene: TRBD2; V gene: TRBV20-1; CDR3 DNA: TGCAGTGCTAGAGATCCTAGTCCAGCGGGGGCCAACCAAGAGACCCAGTACTTC; CDR3 protein: CSARDPSPAGANQETQYF
clone size: few; J gene: TRBJ1-2; D gene: .; V gene: TRBV20-1; CDR3 DNA: TGCAGTGCTAGAGCGGGTGCTACGGGGAGCGGCTACACCTTC; CDR3 protein: CSARAGATGSGYTF
clone size: many; J gene: TRBJ2-5; D gene: .; V gene: TRBV5-1; CDR3 DNA: TGCGCCAGCAGCCCTGGGGCGGTCCGGGAGACCCAGTACTTC; CDR3 protein: CASSPGAVRETQYF
clone size: few; J gene: TRBJ1-2; D gene: .; V gene: TRBV20-1; CDR3 DNA: TGCAGTGCTAGCGAACCGCGTATATTCTATGGCTACACCTTC; CDR3 protein: CSASEPRIFYGYTF
clone size: few; J gene: TRBJ2-1; D gene: TRBD1; V gene: TRBV7-9; CDR3 DNA: TGTGCCAGCACCATTATGACAGGGGGCAATGAGCAGTTCTTC; CDR3 protein: CASTIMTGGNEQFF
clone size: few; J gene: TRBJ1-1; D gene: .; V gene: TRBV10-3; CDR3 DNA: TGTGCCATCAGGGGGGGGGACACGGGTGAAGCTTTCTTT; CDR3 protein: CAIRGGDTGEAFF
clone size: once; J gene: TRBJ2-5; D gene: TRBD2; V gene: TRBV4-1; CDR3 DNA: TGCGCCAGCAGCCAACTATTACTAGCGGGGCAAGAGACCCAGTACTTC; CDR3 protein: CASSQLLLAGQETQYF
clone size: .; J gene: TRBJ1-1; D gene: .; V gene: TRBV3-1; CDR3 DNA: TGTGCCAGCAGCCCCGCCCCGGTGGGCACTGAAGCTTCCTTT; CDR3 protein: CASSPAPVGTEASF
clone size: .; J gene: TRBJ1-1; D gene: .; V gene: TRBV10-3; CDR3 DNA: TGTGCCATCAGTGATTGGGGGAAGGGCACTGAAGCTTTCTTT; CDR3 protein: CAISDWGKGTEAFF
clone size: .; J gene: TRBJ2-1; D gene: .; V gene: TRBV7-9; CDR3 DNA: TGTGCCAGCAGCCCCCGCAGGTCCTACAATGAGCAGTTCTTC; CDR3 protein: CASSPRRSYNEQFF
clone size: .; J gene: TRBJ2-5; D gene: TRBD1; V gene: TRBV5-5; CDR3 DNA: TGTGCCAGCAGCTTCCCCGGGACAGGGTTCGAGACCCAGTACTTC; CDR3 protein: CASSFPGTGFETQYF
clone size: few; J gene: TRBJ2-5; D gene: .; V gene: TRBV5-1; CDR3 DNA: TGCGCCAGCAGCTTGATGCGGGGCGGGTCCCAAGAGACCCAGTACTTC; CDR3 protein: CASSLMRGGSQETQYF
clone size: many; J gene: TRBJ1-4; D gene: TRBD1; V gene: TRBV7-9; CDR3 DNA: TGTGCCAGCAGCTTTTTAAGGGGACAGGGGGATGAAAAACTGTTTTTT; CDR3 protein: CASSFLRGQGDEKLFF
clone size: .; J gene: TRBJ2-3; D gene: TRBD1; V gene: TRBV5-1; CDR3 DNA: TGCGCCAGCAGCTTGATCTCCGAGGGACAGACTACAGATACGCAGTATTTT; CDR3 protein: CASSLISEGQTTDTQYF
clone size: few; J gene: TRBJ1-5; D gene: .; V gene: TRBV7-8; CDR3 DNA: TGTGCCAGCAGCTTGGCCAGTAGCAATCAGCCCCAGCATTTT; CDR3 protein: CASSLASSNQPQHF
clone size: few; J gene: TRBJ2-5; D gene: .; V gene: TRBV5-1; CDR3 DNA: TGCGCCAGCAGCGTGACAGGAGCTAAACAAGAGACCCAGTACTTC; CDR3 protein: CASSVTGAKQETQYF
clone size: .; J gene: TRBJ2-3; D gene: .; V gene: TRBV4-3; CDR3 DNA: TGCGCCAGCAGCCAAGGGTCAGCCCGGAGGGCAGATACGCAGTATTTT; CDR3 protein: CASSQGSARRADTQYF
clone size: few; J gene: TRBJ1-1; D gene: .; V gene: TRBV18; CDR3 DNA: TGTGCCAGCTCACCACTAATCAGGCAACGGGACACTGAAGCTTTCTTT; CDR3 protein: CASSPLIRQRDTEAFF
clone size: few; J gene: TRBJ1-5; D gene: TRBD1; V gene: TRBV5-1; CDR3 DNA: TGCGCCAGCAGCCCGGGACAGCTAAATCAGTCCCAGCATTTT; CDR3 protein: CASSPGQLNQSQHF
clone size: .; J gene: TRBJ2-7; D gene: TRBD2; V gene: TRBV6-5; CDR3 DNA: TGTGCCAGCAGTTTGGGACTACGAAATTACGAGCAGTACTTC; CDR3 protein: CASSLGLRNYEQYF
clone size: few; J gene: TRBJ2-7; D gene: .; V gene: TRBV21-1; CDR3 DNA: TGTGCCAGCAGCAAAGGGGCGGGAACGACCTACGAGCAGTACTTC; CDR3 protein: CASSKGAGTTYEQYF
clone size: .; J gene: TRBJ1-1; D gene: TRBD1; V gene: TRBV18; CDR3 DNA: TGTGCCAGCACGATGACAGGGATTGAAGCTTTCTTT; CDR3 protein: CASTMTGIEAFF
clone size: few; J gene: TRBJ2-3; D gene: .; V gene: TRBV20-1; CDR3 DNA: TGCAGCGGGGGCCCGGCAGATACGCAGTATTTT; CDR3 protein: CSGGPADTQYF
clone size: .; J gene: TRBJ2-1; D gene: .; V gene: TRBV7-2; CDR3 DNA: TGTGCCAGCGGTACGCGGGGTGGGGGGATTGAGCAGTTCTTC; CDR3 protein: CASGTRGGGIEQFF
clone size: .; J gene: TRBJ1-2; D gene: .; V gene: TRBV6-5; CDR3 DNA: TGTGCCAGCAGTTACCTCACAGGGCGCGATGGCTACACCTTC; CDR3 protein: CASSYLTGRDGYTF
clone size: .; J gene: TRBJ2-5; D gene: TRBD2; V gene: TRBV6-2/TRBV6-3; CDR3 DNA: TGTGCCAGCAGTTACCCCAGCGGGGCCCAAGAGACCCAGTACTTC; CDR3 protein: CASSYPSGAQETQYF
clone size: .; J gene: TRBJ2-2; D gene: TRBD1; V gene: TRBV5-1; CDR3 DNA: TGCGCCAGCAGCCTGGGACAGGGGGCATCCGGGGAGCTGTTTTTT; CDR3 protein: CASSLGQGASGELFF
clone size: few; J gene: TRBJ2-1; D gene: TRBD2; V gene: TRBV20-1; CDR3 DNA: TGCAGTGCCCTAGGGGGTCTAGCGGGCCCCCAGCGGGGGTGGAATGAGCAGTTCTTC; CDR3 protein: CSALGGLAGPQRGWNEQFF
clone size: .; J gene: TRBJ2-5; D gene: .; V gene: TRBV20-1; CDR3 DNA: TGCAGTGCCCCTATTGGGACGGGGCCTCAAGAGACCCAGTACTTC; CDR3 protein: CSAPIGTGPQETQYF
clone size: .; J gene: TRBJ1-2; D gene: .; V gene: TRBV20-1; CDR3 DNA: TGCAGTGCTAGAGATCCCGGCAGGTCTAACTATGGCTACACCTTC; CDR3 protein: CSARDPGRSNYGYTF
clone size: .; J gene: TRBJ2-3; D gene: TRBD2; V gene: TRBV20-1; CDR3 DNA: TGCAGTGCTGTTAGCGGGGTGAGGGGAGATACGCAGTATTTT; CDR3 protein: CSAVSGVRGDTQYF
clone size: few; J gene: TRBJ1-2; D gene: .; V gene: TRBV21-1; CDR3 DNA: TGTGCCAGCAGCAATTACCGGGACAGGGGTTATGGCTACACCTTC; CDR3 protein: CASSNYRDRGYGYTF
clone size: .; J gene: TRBJ2-2; D gene: .; V gene: TRBV6-6; CDR3 DNA: TGTGCCAGCAGTTACTCGGAAACCGGGGAGCTGTTTTTT; CDR3 protein: CASSYSETGELFF
clone size: few; J gene: TRBJ2-1; D gene: .; V gene: TRBV15; CDR3 DNA: TGTGCCACCAGCAGAGGAGGCACGAGCTCCTACAATGAGCAGTTCTTC; CDR3 protein: CATSRGGTSSYNEQFF
clone size: .; J gene: TRBJ1-2; D gene: .; V gene: TRBV5-1; CDR3 DNA: TGCGCCAGCAGCTTGTCGGGGACCGGAGAGTCCCCTGGCTACACCTTC; CDR3 protein: CASSLSGTGESPGYTF